This record covers a single T cell receptor beta chain. Its antigen remains unknown. This specimen belongs to a study of CD8 T cells in ankylosing spondylitis. Overall study results and limits: Peripheral blood held disease-linked clones only at relatively low frequency, and these were CD8+. As reported, disease-linked clones showed significant enrichment in matched ankylosing spondylitis synovial fluid. What seemed typical of ankylosing spondylitis blood was a TCR beta motif built from several highly homologous variants.

Libraries of TCR beta came from quantitative 5'-RACE with molecular barcodes. TCRdb re-called the 5' RACE reads with MiXCR, one entry per CDR3 protein. The data show approximately 550,000 distinct CDR3 sequences, roughly 13% seen once. The sequence was obtained from a male donor with ankylosing spondylitis. Input material: blood, either unsorted or a sorted T cell fraction (not recorded which).

In nucleotides, the CDR3 is TGCAGCGTTGTAATTAGCGGGAGGGCCTCAGATACGCAGTATTTT. Protein: CSVVISGRASDTQYF. The genes are TRBV29-1 and TRBJ2-3; TRBD2 agrees at 11 bases. CDR1 is SQVTM, CDR2 ANQGSEA, per germline. This CDR3 comprises 15 residues. V lost 4 bases to trimming and J lost 4 bases; unmatched junction nucleotides: 7.